The 16 T cell receptor beta chains below were found in one sample sequenced in a study of T cell responses to AZD1222 COVID-19 vaccine. Profiling relied on immunoSEQ multiplex PCR, and the TCRdb table lists in-frame clones only, not all of them. The sample lists 100,000 to 150,000 clones; around 90% were seen once. This specimen consisted of peripheral blood, obtained on day 0 of AZD1222 vaccination. These receptors originate from an adult in good health.

V usage is TRBV6-5 and J usage is TRBJ1-1; TRBD1 might be the D (5 bases). The germline CDR1 and CDR2 sequences are MNHEY and SVGAGI. V was pared by 6 bases and J by 6 bases, with 14 bases between. The CDR3 length is 13 residues. Here the CDR3 reads CASSRVRQSEAFF. DNA for the CDR3: TGTGCCAGCAGCCGAGTCCGACAGTCTGAAGCTTTCTTT.

The chain couples TRBV5-1 to TRBJ2-2, with 9 nucleotides matching TRBD1. V gave up 0 bases and J gave up 4 bases; unmatched junction bases: 4. Germline CDR1 and CDR2: SGHRS and YFSETQ. CDR3 size: 16 residues. CDR3 coding DNA: TGCGCCAGCAGCTTGGGACAGGGGGTGATCACCGGGGAGCTGTTTTTT. This encodes CASSLGQGVITGELFF.

The chain is built from TRBV23-1 and TRBJ1-5; D is unresolved. TRBV23-1 is assigned to the ORF class and has an uncertain function. This CDR3 is built from 15 residues. V lost 6 bases to trimming and J lost 5 bases, with 17 bases between them. The CDR3 DNA follows: TGCGCCAGCAGCCAGTCGGAACAGAATCATCAGCCCCAGCATTTT. The encoded protein is CASSQSEQNHQPQHF.

The chain uses TRBV27 and TRBJ1-5; D remains ambiguous. This CDR3 comprises 12 residues. The V end was cut by 3 bases, the J end by 6 bases, with 6 bases between. The V gene's germline CDR1 is MNHEY and CDR2 SMNVEV (reference sequence). The CDR3, as DNA: TGTGCCAGCAGTTTCTTCGGTCAGCCCCAGCATTTT. Translated: CASSFFGQPQHF.

J is TRBJ2-7 and V is TRBV5-4; D gene ambiguous. The CDR3 has 13 residues. V was clipped by 0 bases and J by 2 bases, with 6 bases between them. Germline V gene lookup returns CDR1 SGHNT and CDR2 YYREEE (reference sequence). As DNA, the CDR3 is TGTGCCAGCAGCTTGGGACTGACCTACGAGCAGTACTTC. Encoded protein: CASSLGLTYEQYF.

The chain employs TRBV12-5 and TRBJ2-7; D may be TRBD1 (6 bases). Looked up from germline, CDR1 is LGHNT and CDR2 is FRNRAP. The CDR3 runs 17 residues. V lost 1 base, J lost 2 bases, and 18 bases lay in between. CDR3 sequence reads: CASGLAQGWTSPYEQYF. CDR3 in DNA: TGTGCTAGTGGTTTGGCTCAGGGGTGGACTTCCCCCTACGAGCAGTACTTC.

The V gene is TRBV3-1 (or the pseudogene TRBV3-2), the J gene TRBJ1-1, with TRBD1 as a possible D gene (5 bases). Germline V lookup: CDR1 LGHDT, CDR2 YNNKEL (reference sequence). The CDR3 has 15 amino acids. V was cut by 4 bases and J by 6 bases, with 18 bases left in between. This chain's CDR3 is CASSRRTGLSAEAFF. CDR3 coding DNA: TGTGCCAGCAGCCGTCGCACAGGATTATCGGCTGAAGCTTTCTTT.

The rearrangement joins TRBV18 to TRBJ2-7; TRBD1 matches 7 bases. V was pared by 2 bases and J by 3 bases, with 4 bases of the junction left unmatched. This CDR3 has 14 amino acids. Germline assignment: CDR1 KGHSH and CDR2 LQKENI. The CDR3 reads CASSPFDRDYEQYF. The CDR3 bases are TGTGCCAGCTCACCATTCGACAGGGACTACGAGCAGTACTTC.

The chain joins TRBV6-5 to TRBJ1-3; D is possibly TRBD1 (5 bases). This CDR3 is 15 amino acids long. Germline-derived CDR1 and CDR2 are MNHEY and SVGAGI. V lost 8 bases to trimming and J lost 5 bases, with 19 bases between them. CDR3 amino acids: CASGNVQGDRNTIYF. CDR3 sequence (DNA): TGTGCCAGCGGTAACGTCCAGGGAGATAGAAACACCATATATTTT.

The table lists this clone with a few counts. The J gene is TRBJ1-1, the V gene TRBV19, with 9 nucleotides matching TRBD1. Trimming at V came to 6 bases and at J to 4 bases, leaving 6 bases not matched to a gene. The CDR3 consists of 14 residues. In germline, CDR1 is LNHDA, CDR2 SQIVND (reference sequence). The CDR3 DNA sequence: TGTGCCAGTAGAGACAGGGGGTGGCCCACTGAAGCTTTCTTT. It translates to CASRDRGWPTEAFF.

The chain recombines TRBV5-1 with TRBJ1-5; a possible D gene is TRBD1 (5 bases). CDR1 is SGHRS, CDR2 YFSETQ, per germline. V was clipped by 2 bases and J by 8 bases, with 20 bases between them. This CDR3 has 16 amino acids. This chain's CDR3 is CASSFGGVEQGEPQHF. The CDR3, as DNA: TGCGCCAGCAGCTTCGGTGGGGTGGAGCAAGGGGAGCCCCAGCATTTT.

V is TRBV29-1 and J is TRBJ2-2; weak D call: TRBD2 (5 bases). This CDR3 is 17 amino acids long. The ends were cut back, 4 bases at V and 4 bases at J, with 22 bases in the middle. Germline CDR1 SQVTM, CDR2 ANQGSEA. The DNA of the CDR3 is TGCAGCGTTGCCGGTAGGGAAATAGTAGGAGGCACCGGGGAGCTGTTTTTT. This encodes CSVAGREIVGGTGELFF.

The chain joins TRBV9 to TRBJ1-5; weak D call: TRBD1 (6 bases). Trimming shortened V by 4 bases and J by 3 bases, and 14 bases separated the two germline ends. CDR1 SGDLS and CDR2 YYNGEE come from the germline V gene. The CDR3 consists of 15 residues. The CDR3 DNA follows: TGTGCCAGCAGCCTCACAGGGACTCTCAATCAGCCCCAGCATTTT. This translates into CASSLTGTLNQPQHF.

This clone appeared a few times. The chain is built from TRBV7-3 and TRBJ1-6, with D perhaps matching TRBD1 (6 bases). V was shortened by 1 base and J by 10 bases, with 11 bases between the two germline ends. The germline V gene encodes CDR1 SGHTA and CDR2 FQGTGA. CDR3 size: 14 residues. In DNA, the CDR3 is TGTGCCAGCAGCTTAATACAGGGAACATCACCCCTCCACTTT. Residues: CASSLIQGTSPLHF.

This clone was seen a few times. This rearrangement joins TRBV6-1 to TRBJ2-5, with D maybe TRBD2 (6 bases). The CDR3 is made up of 15 amino acids. CDR1 and CDR2 from the germline V gene are MNHNS and SASEGT. V lost 1 base, J lost 9 bases, and 18 bases lay in between. The chain's CDR3 is CASSEGTSPGLAQYF. In DNA form, the CDR3 reads TGTGCCAGCAGTGAAGGAACTAGCCCTGGTTTGGCCCAGTACTTC.

The chain couples TRBV6-5 to TRBJ1-2, with D possibly being TRBD1 (5 bases). The CDR3 loop spans 14 amino acids. The germline V gene encodes CDR1 MNHEY and CDR2 SVGAGI. V lost 6 bases and J 4 bases, leaving 15 bases between the germline ends. CDR3 protein: CASSPNGGIYGYTF. The CDR3 DNA sequence: TGTGCCAGCAGCCCGAACGGGGGAATCTATGGCTACACCTTC.